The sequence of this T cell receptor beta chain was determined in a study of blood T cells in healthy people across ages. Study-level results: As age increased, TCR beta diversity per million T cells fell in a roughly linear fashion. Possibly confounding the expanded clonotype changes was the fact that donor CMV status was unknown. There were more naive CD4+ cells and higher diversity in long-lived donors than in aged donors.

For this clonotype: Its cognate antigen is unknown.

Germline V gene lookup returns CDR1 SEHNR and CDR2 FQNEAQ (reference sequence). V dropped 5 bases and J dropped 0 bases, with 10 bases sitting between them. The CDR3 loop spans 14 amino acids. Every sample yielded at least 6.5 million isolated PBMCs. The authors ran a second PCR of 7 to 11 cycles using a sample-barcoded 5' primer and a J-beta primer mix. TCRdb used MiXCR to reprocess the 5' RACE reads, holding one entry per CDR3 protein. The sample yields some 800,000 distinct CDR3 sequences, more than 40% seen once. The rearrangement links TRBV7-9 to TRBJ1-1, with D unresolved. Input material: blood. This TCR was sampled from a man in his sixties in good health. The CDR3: CASSPQNVNTEAFF. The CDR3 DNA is TGTGCCAGCAGCCCGCAAAACGTGAACACTGAAGCTTTCTTT.